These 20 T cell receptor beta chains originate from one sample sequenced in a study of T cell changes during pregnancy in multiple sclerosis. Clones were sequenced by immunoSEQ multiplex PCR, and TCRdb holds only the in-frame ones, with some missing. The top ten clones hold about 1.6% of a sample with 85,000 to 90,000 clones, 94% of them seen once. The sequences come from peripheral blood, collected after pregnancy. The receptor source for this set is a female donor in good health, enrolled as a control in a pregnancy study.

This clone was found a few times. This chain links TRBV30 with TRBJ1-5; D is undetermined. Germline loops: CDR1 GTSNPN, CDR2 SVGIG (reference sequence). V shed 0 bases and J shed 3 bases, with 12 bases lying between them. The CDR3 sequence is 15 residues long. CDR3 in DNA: TGTGCCTGGAGTGTCGCTCTGACTATCAATCAGCCCCAGCATTTT. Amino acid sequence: CAWSVALTINQPQHF.

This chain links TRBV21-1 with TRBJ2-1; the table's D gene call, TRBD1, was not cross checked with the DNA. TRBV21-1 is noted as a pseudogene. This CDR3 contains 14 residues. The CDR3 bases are TGTGCCGGCTCGACAGTTTCTCGAAACAATGAGCAGTTCTTC. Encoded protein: CAGSTVSRNNEQFF.

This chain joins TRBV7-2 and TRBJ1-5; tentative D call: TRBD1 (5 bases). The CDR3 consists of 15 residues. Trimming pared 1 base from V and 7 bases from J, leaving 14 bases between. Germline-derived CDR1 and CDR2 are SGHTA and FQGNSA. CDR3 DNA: TGTGCCAGCAGCTTAGAAGGGGCGGGAAGGCAGCCCCAGCATTTT. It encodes CASSLEGAGRQPQHF.

In DNA, the CDR3 is TGTGCCAGCAGCGGGGGGACAGGGGATAATTATGAGCAGTTCTTC. The encoded protein is CASSGGTGDNYEQFF. The chain has TRBV6-4 and TRBJ2-1; 10 bases are shared with TRBD1. Germline V lookup: CDR1 MRHNA, CDR2 SNTAGT. The trim removed 6 bases at V and 8 bases at J, leaving 10 bases unmatched. The CDR3 has 15 amino acids.

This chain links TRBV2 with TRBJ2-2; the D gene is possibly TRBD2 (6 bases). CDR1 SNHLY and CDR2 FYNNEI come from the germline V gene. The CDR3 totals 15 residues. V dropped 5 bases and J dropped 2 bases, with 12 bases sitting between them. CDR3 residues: CASSLGRKNTGELFF. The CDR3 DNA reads TGTGCCAGCAGTCTAGGGAGGAAAAACACCGGGGAGCTGTTTTTT.

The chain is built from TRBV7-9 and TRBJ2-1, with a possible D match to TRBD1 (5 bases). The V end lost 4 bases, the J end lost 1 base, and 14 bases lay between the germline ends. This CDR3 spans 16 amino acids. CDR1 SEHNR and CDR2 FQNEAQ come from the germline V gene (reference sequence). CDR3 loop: CASSSFTGRSYNEQFF. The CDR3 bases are TGTGCCAGCAGCTCCTTTACAGGCCGTTCCTACAATGAGCAGTTCTTC.

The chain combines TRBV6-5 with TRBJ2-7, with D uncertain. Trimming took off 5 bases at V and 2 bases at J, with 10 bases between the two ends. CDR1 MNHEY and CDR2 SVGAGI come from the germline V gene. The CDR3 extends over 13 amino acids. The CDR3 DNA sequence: TGTGCCAGCAGTGGCCGGGTTACCTACGAGCAGTACTTC. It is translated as CASSGRVTYEQYF.

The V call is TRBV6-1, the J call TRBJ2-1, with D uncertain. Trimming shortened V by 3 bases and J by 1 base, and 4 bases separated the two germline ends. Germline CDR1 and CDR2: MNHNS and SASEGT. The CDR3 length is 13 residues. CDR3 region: CASSDRSYNEQFF. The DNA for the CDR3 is TGTGCCAGCAGTGACAGGTCCTACAATGAGCAGTTCTTC.

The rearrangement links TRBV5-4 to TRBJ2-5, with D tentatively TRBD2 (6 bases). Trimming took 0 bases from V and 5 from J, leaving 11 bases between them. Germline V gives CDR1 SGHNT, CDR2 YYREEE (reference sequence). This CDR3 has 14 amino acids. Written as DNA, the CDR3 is TGTGCCAGCAGCTTGGGTCGGGGGTCCGAGACCCAGTACTTC. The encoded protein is CASSLGRGSETQYF. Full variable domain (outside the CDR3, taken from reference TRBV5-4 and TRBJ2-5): ETGVTQSPTHLIKTRGQQVTLRCSSQSGHNTVSWYQQALGQGPQFIFQYYREEENGRGNFPPRFSGLQFPNYSSELNVNALELDDSALYLCASSLGRGSETQYFGPGTRLLVL.

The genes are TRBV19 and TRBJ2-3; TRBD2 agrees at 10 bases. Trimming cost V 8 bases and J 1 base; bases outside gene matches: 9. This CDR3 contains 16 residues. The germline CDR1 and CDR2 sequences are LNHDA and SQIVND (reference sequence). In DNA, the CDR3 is TGTGCCAGTGCCCCCCTAGCGGGAGTGGGCACAGATACGCAGTATTTT. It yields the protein CASAPLAGVGTDTQYF.

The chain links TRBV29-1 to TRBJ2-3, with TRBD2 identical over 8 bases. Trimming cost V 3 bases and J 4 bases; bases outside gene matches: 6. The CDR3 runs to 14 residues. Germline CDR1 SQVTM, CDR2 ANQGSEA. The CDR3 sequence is CSVELAGGADTQYF. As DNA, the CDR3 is TGCAGCGTTGAGTTGGCGGGAGGCGCAGATACGCAGTATTTT.

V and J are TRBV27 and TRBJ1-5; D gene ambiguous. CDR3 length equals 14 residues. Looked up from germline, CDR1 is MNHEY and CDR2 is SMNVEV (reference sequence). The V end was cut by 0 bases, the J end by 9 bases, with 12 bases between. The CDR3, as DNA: TGTGCCAGCAGTTTATCGAGCATTTTTAGGCCCCAGCATTTT. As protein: CASSLSSIFRPQHF.

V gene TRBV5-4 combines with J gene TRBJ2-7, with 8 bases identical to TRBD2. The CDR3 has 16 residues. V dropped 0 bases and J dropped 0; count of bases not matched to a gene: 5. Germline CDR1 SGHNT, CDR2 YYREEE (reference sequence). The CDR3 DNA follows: TGTGCCAGCAGCTTGGCCGGGGGGGCCGGCTCCTACGAGCAGTACTTC. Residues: CASSLAGGAGSYEQYF.

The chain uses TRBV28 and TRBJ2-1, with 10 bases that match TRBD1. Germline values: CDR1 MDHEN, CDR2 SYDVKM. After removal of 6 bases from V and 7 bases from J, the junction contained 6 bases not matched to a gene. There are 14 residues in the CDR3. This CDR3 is CASSETGGRNEQFF. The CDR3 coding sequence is TGTGCCAGCAGCGAGACAGGGGGCAGAAATGAGCAGTTCTTC.

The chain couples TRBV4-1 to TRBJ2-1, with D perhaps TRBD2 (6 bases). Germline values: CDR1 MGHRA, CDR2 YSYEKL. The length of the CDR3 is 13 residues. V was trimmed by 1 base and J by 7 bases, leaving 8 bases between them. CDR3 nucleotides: TGCGCCAGCAGCCAAGTGCGGGGTAATGAGCAGTTCTTC. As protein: CASSQVRGNEQFF.

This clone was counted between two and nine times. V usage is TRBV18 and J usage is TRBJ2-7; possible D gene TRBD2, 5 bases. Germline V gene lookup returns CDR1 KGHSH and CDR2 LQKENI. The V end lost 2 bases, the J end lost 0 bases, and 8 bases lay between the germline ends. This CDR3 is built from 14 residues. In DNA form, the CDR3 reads TGTGCCAGCTCACCAGCGGACTTCTCCTACGAGCAGTACTTC. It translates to CASSPADFSYEQYF. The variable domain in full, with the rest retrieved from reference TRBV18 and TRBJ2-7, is NAGVMQNPRHLVRRRGQEARLRCSPMKGHSHVYWYRQLPEEGLKFMVYLQKENIIDESGMPKERFSAEFPKEGPSILRIQQVVRGDSAAYFCASSPADFSYEQYFGPGTRLTVT.

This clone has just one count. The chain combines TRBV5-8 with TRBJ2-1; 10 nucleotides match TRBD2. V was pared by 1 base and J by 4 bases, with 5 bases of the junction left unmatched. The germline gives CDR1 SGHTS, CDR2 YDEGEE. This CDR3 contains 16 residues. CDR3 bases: TGTGCCAGCAGCTTGATCCTAGCGGGGGAATACAATGAGCAGTTCTTC. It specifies CASSLILAGEYNEQFF.

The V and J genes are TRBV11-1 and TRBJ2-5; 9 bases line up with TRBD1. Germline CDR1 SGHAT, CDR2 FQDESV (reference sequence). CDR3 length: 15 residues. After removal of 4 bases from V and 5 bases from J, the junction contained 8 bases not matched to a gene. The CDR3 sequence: CASSSKDRGVETQYF. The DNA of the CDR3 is TGTGCCAGCAGCTCCAAGGACAGGGGAGTCGAGACCCAGTACTTC.

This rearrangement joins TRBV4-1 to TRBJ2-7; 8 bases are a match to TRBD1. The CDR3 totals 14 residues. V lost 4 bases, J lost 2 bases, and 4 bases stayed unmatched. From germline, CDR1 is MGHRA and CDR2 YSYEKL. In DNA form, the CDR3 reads TGCGCCAGCAGCCCCGGGACAGGAGCCTACGAGCAGTACTTC. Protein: CASSPGTGAYEQYF.

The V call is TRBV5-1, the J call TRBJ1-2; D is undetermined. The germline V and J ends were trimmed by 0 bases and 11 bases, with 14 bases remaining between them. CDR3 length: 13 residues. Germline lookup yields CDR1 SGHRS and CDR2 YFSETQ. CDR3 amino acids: CASSLAGGIGYTF. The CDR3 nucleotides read TGCGCCAGCAGCTTGGCCGGAGGGATCGGTTACACCTTC.